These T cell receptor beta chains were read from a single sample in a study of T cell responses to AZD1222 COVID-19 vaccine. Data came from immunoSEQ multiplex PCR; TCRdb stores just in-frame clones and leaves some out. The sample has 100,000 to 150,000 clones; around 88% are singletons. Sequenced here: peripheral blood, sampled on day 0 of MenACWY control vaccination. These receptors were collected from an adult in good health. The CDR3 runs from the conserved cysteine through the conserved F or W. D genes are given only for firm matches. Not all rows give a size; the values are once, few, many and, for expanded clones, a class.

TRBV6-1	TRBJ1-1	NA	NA	TGTGCCAGCAGTGAAGGGGCAGAGAACACTGAAGCTTTCTTT	CASSEGAENTEAFF
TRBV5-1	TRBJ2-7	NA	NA	TGCGCCAGCAGCTTGGAAGCGCCCTCCTACGAGCAGTACTTC	CASSLEAPSYEQYF
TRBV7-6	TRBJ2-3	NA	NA	TGTGCCAGCAGCCCGTCACTTAGCACAGATACGCAGTATTTT	CASSPSLSTDTQYF
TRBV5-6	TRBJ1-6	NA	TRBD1	TGTGCCAGCAGCTTCGGGACAGGGTATTCACCCCTCCACTTT	CASSFGTGYSPLHF
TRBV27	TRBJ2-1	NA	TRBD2	TGTGCCAGCAGTCTAGGACTAGCGGGATCCTACAATGAGCAGTTCTTC	CASSLGLAGSYNEQFF
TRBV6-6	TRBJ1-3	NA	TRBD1	TGTGCCAGCAGCTCTCGGGACAGGGCCGCTGGAAACACCATATATTTT	CASSSRDRAAGNTIYF
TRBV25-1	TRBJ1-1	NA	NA	TGTGCCAGCACCCCTTCCCCGGACACTGAAGCTTTCTTT	CASTPSPDTEAFF
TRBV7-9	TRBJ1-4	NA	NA	TGTGCCAGCAGCTTATTATTAGGCGAAAAACTGTTTTTT	CASSLLLGEKLFF
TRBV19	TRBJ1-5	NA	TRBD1	TGTGCCAGTAGTTCAGGGACAGCTAGCAATCAGCCCCAGCATTTT	CASSSGTASNQPQHF
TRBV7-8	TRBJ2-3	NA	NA	TGTGCCAGCAGCTTAGTGGCGGAGAATACGCAGTATTTT	CASSLVAENTQYF
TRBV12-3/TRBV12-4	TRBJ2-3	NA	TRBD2	TGTGCCAGCATGGCGGGAGGGCCAGATACGCAGTATTTT	CASMAGGPDTQYF
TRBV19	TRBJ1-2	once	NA	TGTGCCAGTAGTAAGACCAGGGAAGCTAACTATGGCTACACCTTC	CASSKTREANYGYTF
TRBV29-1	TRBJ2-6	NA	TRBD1	TGCAGCGTTGGACAGGGGTCTGGGGCCAACGTCCTGACTTTC	CSVGQGSGANVLTF
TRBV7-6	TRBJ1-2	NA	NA	TGTGCCAGCAGCCCTCGGGGAGGGGGGCTTGGCTATGGCTACACCTTC	CASSPRGGGLGYGYTF
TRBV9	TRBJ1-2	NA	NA	TGTGCCAGCAGCGTAGGGCAGGTGGATGGCTACACCTTC	CASSVGQVDGYTF
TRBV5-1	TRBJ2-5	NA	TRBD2	TGCGCCAGCAGCTTGTTCCTAGCGGGAGGGCACCAAGAGACCCAGTACTTC	CASSLFLAGGHQETQYF
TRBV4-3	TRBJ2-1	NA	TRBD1	TGCGCCAGCAGCCCCGGGACAGGGAGCTACAATGAGCAGTTCTTC	CASSPGTGSYNEQFF
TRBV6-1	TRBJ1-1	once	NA	TGTGCCAGCAGTGACAGACTTGAGATGAACACTGAAGCTTTCTTT	CASSDRLEMNTEAFF
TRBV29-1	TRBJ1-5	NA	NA	TGCAGCGTTGAAAGTGGGGCAGGGCGGCCCCAGCATTTT	CSVESGAGRPQHF
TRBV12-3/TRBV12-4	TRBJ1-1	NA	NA	TGTGCCAGCAGTTTAAGGCAGCTTGAAGCTTTCTTT	CASSLRQLEAFF
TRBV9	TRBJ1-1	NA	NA	TGTGCCAGCAGCGCCGGGGGGGTGAACACTGAAGCTTTCTTT	CASSAGGVNTEAFF
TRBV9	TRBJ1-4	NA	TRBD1	TGTGCCAGCAGTTCTCAGGGGGCTAATGAAAAACTGTTTTTT	CASSSQGANEKLFF
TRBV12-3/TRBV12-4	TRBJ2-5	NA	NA	TGTGCCAGCAGTTTCGCGCGTGAGACCCAGTACTTC	CASSFARETQYF
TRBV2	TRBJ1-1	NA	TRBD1	TGTGCCAGCAGGGCACCGGGACAGGGAACTGAAGCTTTCTTT	CASRAPGQGTEAFF
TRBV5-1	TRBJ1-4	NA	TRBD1	TGCGCCAGCAGCTTGCGGACAGGCGAAGAAAAACTGTTTTTT	CASSLRTGEEKLFF
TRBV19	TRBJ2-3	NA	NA	TGTGCCAGTAGTATGCGCTCGATTTCAGATACGCAGTATTTT	CASSMRSISDTQYF
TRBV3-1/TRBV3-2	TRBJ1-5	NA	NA	TGTGCCAGCAGCCAAGAGTTCCCGGGGTCTTTAAATCAGCCCCAGCATTTT	CASSQEFPGSLNQPQHF
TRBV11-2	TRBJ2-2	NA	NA	TGTGCCAGCAGCTTAGAGGGCCGGAACACCGGGGAGCTGTTTTTT	CASSLEGRNTGELFF
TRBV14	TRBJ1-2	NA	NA	TGTGCCAGCAGCCAAAGTCCCGGCTATGGCTACACCTTC	CASSQSPGYGYTF
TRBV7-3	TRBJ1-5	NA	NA	TGTGCCAGCAGCTTATCGGTTTCGCCCCAGCATTTT	CASSLSVSPQHF
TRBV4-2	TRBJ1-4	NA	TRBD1	TGTGCCAGCAGCCAAGTAAAACAGGGGGCTGGAACTAATGAAAAACTGTTTTTT	CASSQVKQGAGTNEKLFF
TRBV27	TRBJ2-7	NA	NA	TGTGCCAGCAGTTTAGAGACAGGAGAGCCCTACGAGCAGTACTTC	CASSLETGEPYEQYF
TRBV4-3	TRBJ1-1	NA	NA	TGCGCCAGCAGCCAAGCCTATGGAGGGAACACTGAAGCTTTCTTT	CASSQAYGGNTEAFF
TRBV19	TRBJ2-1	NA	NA	TGTGCCAGTATGAGGGGACCGACGGGCTATGAGCAGTTCTTC	CASMRGPTGYEQFF
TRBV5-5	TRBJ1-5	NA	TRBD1	TGTGCCAGCAGCCCGCCCGGGACAGTCATTCAGCCCCAGCATTTT	CASSPPGTVIQPQHF
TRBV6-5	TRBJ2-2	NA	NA	TGTGCCAGCACGGACGCCGGGGAGCTGTTTTTT	CASTDAGELFF
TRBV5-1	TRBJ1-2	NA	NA	TGCGCCAGCAGCGCATCCCTCCTTGGGGGCGTCTATGGCTACACCTTC	CASSASLLGGVYGYTF
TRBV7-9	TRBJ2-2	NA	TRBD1	TGTGCCAGCAGCTCCCCGGGACAGGGGCCCGGGGAGCTGTTTTTT	CASSSPGQGPGELFF
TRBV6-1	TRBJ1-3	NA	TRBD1	TGTGCCAGCCGCCCGGACAGGGTCTCTGGAAACACCATATATTTT	CASRPDRVSGNTIYF
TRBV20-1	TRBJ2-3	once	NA	TGCAGTGCTAGTGACCCGGGACTAGGGGGCAGGGATACGCAGTATTTT	CSASDPGLGGRDTQYF
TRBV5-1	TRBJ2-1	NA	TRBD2	TGCGCCAGCAGCCCCGGGACTAGCGGGAGAGCCTACAATGAGCAGTTCTTC	CASSPGTSGRAYNEQFF
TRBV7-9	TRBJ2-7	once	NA	TGTGCCAGCAGCCCCGACCCGGGGGCCTACGAGCAGTACTTC	CASSPDPGAYEQYF
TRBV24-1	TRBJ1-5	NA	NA	TGTGCCACCAGTGACCCGGAGGCAGGGGTTACGCCCCAGCATTTT	CATSDPEAGVTPQHF
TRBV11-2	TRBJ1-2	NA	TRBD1	TGTGCCAGCAGCTTAGGGGACAGGGACTATGGCTACACCTTC	CASSLGDRDYGYTF
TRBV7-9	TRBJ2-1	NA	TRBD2	TGTGCCAGCGGAGTAAGCGGGGGCGGGAGTGATTTGTACAATGAGCAGTTCTTC	CASGVSGGGSDLYNEQFF
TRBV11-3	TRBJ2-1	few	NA	TGTGCCAGCAGCTTGAGGGACGGTGAGCAGTTCTTC	CASSLRDGEQFF
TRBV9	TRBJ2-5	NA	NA	TGTGCCAGCAGCGTCACCACCGGGGCCCTCGGTGGAGAGACCCAGTACTTC	CASSVTTGALGGETQYF
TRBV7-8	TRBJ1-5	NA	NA	TGTGCCAGCAGCTTGGGAGGTGGGACGGAAAATAGCAATCAGCCCCAGCATTTT	CASSLGGGTENSNQPQHF
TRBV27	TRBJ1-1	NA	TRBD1	TGTGCCAGCAGGAAAAATTCCGGGACAGGACCCGTGGGAACGTTCTTT	CASRKNSGTGPVGTFF
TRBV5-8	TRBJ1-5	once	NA	TGTGCCAGCAGCCGCGAGGGCAATCAGCCCCAGCATTTT	CASSREGNQPQHF
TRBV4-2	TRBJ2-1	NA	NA	TGTGCCAGCAGCCAAGAACTCTTCTCCTACAATGAGCAGTTCTTC	CASSQELFSYNEQFF
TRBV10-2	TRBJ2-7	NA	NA	TGCGCCAGCAGGGATCTGGGTACCTACGAGCAGTACTTC	CASRDLGTYEQYF
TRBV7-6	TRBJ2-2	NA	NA	TGTGCCAGCAGCGTCCGTGGGCGCGGTACCGGGGAGCTGTTTTTT	CASSVRGRGTGELFF
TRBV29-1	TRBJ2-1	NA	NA	TGCAGCGTGACTAGAAACAATGAGCAGTTCTTC	CSVTRNNEQFF
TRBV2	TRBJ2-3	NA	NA	TGTGCCAGCAGTGTGGGGATAGGGGATACGCAGTATTTT	CASSVGIGDTQYF
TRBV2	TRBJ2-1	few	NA	TGTGCCAGCAGGCAACTAGCTTTGTGGCAGTTCTTC	CASRQLALWQFF
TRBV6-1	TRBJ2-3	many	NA	TGTGCCAGCACCAATGGAGGCTCGGATACGCAGTATTTT	CASTNGGSDTQYF